The next 10 T cell receptor beta chains were all read from a single sample in a study of T cells in Graves' hyperthyroidism and ophthalmopathy. It was RNA transcripts that yielded the amplified TCR beta CDR3 regions. With the HTBI primer set, the TCR CDR3 went through a first round of RT-PCR. In TCRdb, the multiplex PCR reads were re-called with MiXCR into one record per CDR3 protein. The data show 400,000 to 550,000 distinct CDR3 sequences, about 15% seen once. The sample was blood. These receptors were collected from a woman younger than 30 with Graves' hyperthyroidism.

Comment on this clonotype: A much larger clone differs from this one at a single base, so this may be a read error. Here the CDR3 reads CSGRGAYDYTF. The CDR3 nucleotides read TGCAGTGGCAGGGGGGCCTATGACTACACCTTC. V and J are TRBV20-1 and TRBJ1-2; 7 bases agree with TRBD1. CDR1 and CDR2 from the germline V gene are DFQATT and SNEGSKA (reference sequence). This CDR3 spans 11 amino acids.

This clonotype was counted only a few times. V gene TRBV3-1 combines with J gene TRBJ2-1; D is possibly TRBD2 (6 bases). The CDR3 loop spans 15 amino acids. CDR1 and CDR2 (germline): LGHDT, YNNKEL (reference sequence). V lost 5 bases, J lost 7 bases, and 18 bases lay in between. The CDR3 DNA reads as TGTGCCAGCAGCAATAGACTAGGGTTGGGGAATGAGCAGTTCTTC. Residues: CASSNRLGLGNEQFF.

This clonotype was detected many times. The chain employs TRBV6-1 and TRBJ1-1, with D possibly matching TRBD1 (5 bases). There are 13 residues in the CDR3. The V end lost 6 bases, the J end lost 0 bases, and 8 bases lay between the germline ends. Looked up from germline, CDR1 is MNHNS and CDR2 is SASEGT. CDR3: CASRSQVNTEAFF. The CDR3 nucleotides read TGTGCCAGCAGGTCACAGGTGAACACTGAAGCTTTCTTT.

The gene calls are TRBV12-3 or TRBV12-4 and TRBJ2-5, with D unresolved. V was trimmed by 6 bases and J by 7 bases, leaving 18 bases between them. This CDR3 spans 14 amino acids. The CDR3 sequence: CASSQEWVRSTQYF. Here the CDR3 DNA reads TGTGCCAGCAGCCAAGAGTGGGTTCGGTCGACCCAGTACTTC.

This clonotype was counted at least ten times. The chain uses TRBV12-3 or TRBV12-4 and TRBJ2-1; D might be TRBD2 (5 bases). The CDR3 sequence is 16 residues long. Trimming pared 7 bases from V and 0 bases from J, leaving 16 bases between. The CDR3 DNA is TGTGCCAGCACCAAGGGTTTAGGGAGCTCCTACAATGAGCAGTTCTTC. As protein: CASTKGLGSSYNEQFF.

This clonotype was counted a few times. This sequence joins TRBV3-1 and TRBJ1-2, with D hard to call. Trimming stripped 5 bases from V and 6 bases from J, with 13 bases between. The germline CDR1 and CDR2 sequences are LGHDT and YNNKEL (reference sequence). The CDR3 is 13 residues long. CDR3 bases: TGTGCCAGCAGCATCCGAAGGAGCCATGGCTACACCTTC. This encodes CASSIRRSHGYTF. The full variable domain, completed using reference TRBV3-1 and TRBJ1-2, is DTAVSQTPKYLVTQMGNDKSIKCEQNLGHDTMYWYKQDSKKFLKIMFSYNNKELIINETVPNRFSPKSPDKAHLNLHINSLELGDSAVYFCASSIRRSHGYTFGSGTRLTVV.

At least ten counts were recorded for this clonotype. This chain joins TRBV3-1 and TRBJ1-5, with D hard to call. V lost 0 bases and J 4 bases, leaving 10 bases between the germline ends. The CDR3 covers 15 residues. CDR1 is LGHDT, CDR2 YNNKEL, per germline (reference sequence). This CDR3 reads CASSQDLAGNQPQHF. For the CDR3, the DNA is TGTGCCAGCAGCCAAGATCTGGCGGGAAATCAGCCCCAGCATTTT. The entire variable domain, with the rest obtained from reference TRBV3-1 and TRBJ1-5, is as follows: DTAVSQTPKYLVTQMGNDKSIKCEQNLGHDTMYWYKQDSKKFLKIMFSYNNKELIINETVPNRFSPKSPDKAHLNLHINSLELGDSAVYFCASSQDLAGNQPQHFGDGTRLSIL.

This clonotype was seen many times. The chain combines TRBV10-3 with TRBJ1-2; tentatively, D is TRBD1 (6 bases). The V and J ends lost 4 bases and 3 bases respectively, with 18 bases between them. The germline V gene encodes CDR1 ENHRY and CDR2 SYGVKD. This CDR3 region has 16 residues. The CDR3 here is CAISVGGAIGDYGYTF. The CDR3 nucleotides read TGTGCCATCAGTGTTGGGGGCGCAATTGGAGACTATGGCTACACCTTC.

This clonotype was picked up a small number of times. The V and J genes are TRBV6-1 and TRBJ2-3; TRBD1 aligns across 10 bases. The CDR3 loop spans 15 amino acids. V dropped 10 bases and J dropped 2; count of bases not matched to a gene: 9. The germline V gene encodes CDR1 MNHNS and CDR2 SASEGT. The CDR3 region has the DNA TGTGCCACCGTAGACAGGGGGCGCGTCACAGATACGCAGTATTTT. It codes for CATVDRGRVTDTQYF.

The V gene is TRBV25-1, the J gene TRBJ1-4; D may be TRBD1 (5 bases). The CDR3 runs 15 residues. From germline, CDR1 is MGHDK and CDR2 SYGVNS. V was trimmed by 2 bases and J by 2 bases, leaving 9 bases between them. CDR3 in DNA: TGTGCCAGCAGTGAAATGGGGCGGACTAATGAAAAACTGTTTTTT. It encodes CASSEMGRTNEKLFF.